This entry lists 10 T cell receptor beta chains sequenced from one sample in a study of response to subunit inactivated influenza vaccine. TCRdb re-called the RT-PCR reads with MiXCR, one entry per CDR3 protein. The sample records about 500,000 distinct CDR3 sequences, approximately 15% being singletons. The material sequenced was CD4+ T cells sorted from PBMCs, taken approximately 25 months after vaccination. The receptors shown here come from a man between 50 and 70 years old who received an inactivated influenza vaccine.

The chain recombines TRBV11-2 with TRBJ2-3, with D uncertain. The V gene's germline CDR1 is SGHAT and CDR2 FQNNGV. This CDR3 is built from 14 residues. The V gene lost 6 bases and the J gene lost 2 bases, with 12 bases spanning the gap. In nucleotides, the CDR3 is TGTGCCAGCAGTCCCGGAAGTCTCACAGATACGCAGTATTTT. Translation gives CASSPGSLTDTQYF.

The chain carries TRBV6-1 and TRBJ2-7, with D possibly matching TRBD2 (5 bases). The CDR3 covers 18 residues. Germline CDR1 is MNHNS and CDR2 is SASEGT. V gave up 6 bases and J gave up 4 bases, with 28 bases separating them. The CDR3 bases are TGTGCCAGCAGAGAGTTTATGGGTCACCGGGGTTTTCAGTACGAGCAGTACTTC. Its protein product is CASREFMGHRGFQYEQYF.

This clonotype was counted only a few times. The chain is built from TRBV27 and TRBJ2-3; D might be TRBD2 (5 bases). V was clipped by 6 bases and J by 6 bases, with 16 bases between them. The CDR3 is 14 residues long. Germline values: CDR1 MNHEY, CDR2 SMNVEV (reference sequence). The CDR3 sequence is CASRATPGVDTQYF. The CDR3 region has the DNA TGTGCCAGCAGGGCGACCCCCGGGGTCGATACGCAGTATTTT.

This clonotype was seen a few times. In DNA, the CDR3 is TGTGCCAGCAGTTTTGTTGGGACTAATGAGCAGTTCTTC. Translated, it gives CASSFVGTNEQFF. The gene calls are TRBV28 and TRBJ2-1; D might be TRBD2 (6 bases). The CDR3 consists of 13 residues. Trimming pared 3 bases from V and 7 bases from J, leaving 10 bases between. The germline CDR1 and CDR2 sequences are MDHEN and SYDVKM.

The genes are TRBV20-1 and TRBJ2-7; D tentatively reads TRBD1 or TRBD2 (5 bases each). The CDR3 runs 14 residues. The V gene lost 3 bases and the J gene lost 6 bases, with 18 bases spanning the gap. Germline V gene data show CDR1 as DFQATT and CDR2 as SNEGSKA (reference sequence). The CDR3 here is CSASRRDGRAEQYF. In DNA form, the CDR3 reads TGCAGTGCTAGTCGCCGGGACGGCCGCGCCGAGCAGTACTTC.

V is TRBV12-3 or TRBV12-4 and J is TRBJ2-7, with TRBD1 matching 7 bases. The CDR3 runs to 16 residues. Trimming took 6 bases from V and 3 from J; bases not matched to a gene: 14. CDR3 nucleotide sequence: TGTGCCAGCAGGGCCCCCTTAGGTCAGGGGGACTACGAGCAGTACTTC. Translating gives CASRAPLGQGDYEQYF.

There are a few counts of this clonotype. The V call is TRBV6-2 or TRBV6-3, the J call TRBJ2-1; TRBD1 aligns across 8 bases. The length of the CDR3 is 13 residues. V dropped 5 bases and J dropped 15; count of bases not matched to a gene: 12. Per the germline V gene, CDR1 is MNHEY and CDR2 is SVGEGT. The CDR3 region is CASSPEGAQGAFF. The CDR3 nucleotides are TGTGCCAGCAGTCCAGAGGGGGCCCAGGGGGCGTTCTTC.

This clonotype was picked up a small number of times. V is TRBV5-6 and J is TRBJ2-1; D is unclear. There are 14 residues in the CDR3. V gave up 1 base and J gave up 4 bases, with 9 bases separating them. CDR1 is SGHDT and CDR2 is YYEEEE in the germline V gene. CDR3 sequence (DNA): TGTGCCAGCAGCTTGCTCAGAGGATACAATGAGCAGTTCTTC. Translation: CASSLLRGYNEQFF.

The rearrangement joins TRBV20-1 to TRBJ1-4; D unclear. V shed 3 bases and J shed 8 bases, with 16 bases lying between them. This CDR3 is built from 14 residues. CDR1 is DFQATT and CDR2 is SNEGSKA in the germline V gene (reference sequence). This CDR3 is CSASPRTEDEKLFF. As DNA, the CDR3 is TGCAGTGCTAGCCCCAGGACTGAAGACGAAAAACTGTTTTTT.

The genes are TRBV11-2 and TRBJ2-1; TRBD2 matches at 9 bases. J gave up 9 bases and V 1 base, and 10 bases lay outside the gene matches. This CDR3 is 16 amino acids long. The germline CDR1 and CDR2 sequences are SGHAT and FQNNGV. The CDR3 coding sequence is TGTGCCAGCAGCTTAGTGGACCTAGCGGGGTTTGGTGAGCAGTTCTTC. It encodes CASSLVDLAGFGEQFF. The full variable domain, rest sourced from reference TRBV11-2 and TRBJ2-1, is EAGVAQSPRYKIIEKRQSVAFWCNPISGHATLYWYQQILGQGPKLLIQFQNNGVVDDSQLPKDRFSAERLKGVDSTLKIQPAKLEDSAVYLCASSLVDLAGFGEQFFGPGTRLTVL.